This T cell receptor beta chain was profiled in a study of PD-1 blockade in classical Hodgkin lymphoma. Using immunoSEQ multiplex PCR, the repertoire was profiled, and TCRdb retains in-frame clones only, with some absent. Of 35,000 to 50,000 clones listed, roughly three quarters are singletons. V lost 4 bases to trimming and J lost 1 base; unmatched junction nucleotides: 4. The CDR3 is made up of 15 amino acids. Germline CDR1 and CDR2: SQVTM and ANQGSEA. Each and every patient relapsed after autologous stem cell transplantation, and patients got differing brentuximab vedotin exposure. This clone was counted only a few times.

The V call is TRBV29-1, the J call TRBJ2-2; 9 positions match TRBD2. The material sequenced was peripheral blood mononuclear cells (PBMCs), taken at baseline. This clonotype originated in a human donor with classical Hodgkin lymphoma. CDR3 region: CSVGLAGKNTGELFF. CDR3 nucleotide sequence: TGCAGCGTTGGTCTAGCGGGGAAGAACACCGGGGAGCTGTTTTTT.